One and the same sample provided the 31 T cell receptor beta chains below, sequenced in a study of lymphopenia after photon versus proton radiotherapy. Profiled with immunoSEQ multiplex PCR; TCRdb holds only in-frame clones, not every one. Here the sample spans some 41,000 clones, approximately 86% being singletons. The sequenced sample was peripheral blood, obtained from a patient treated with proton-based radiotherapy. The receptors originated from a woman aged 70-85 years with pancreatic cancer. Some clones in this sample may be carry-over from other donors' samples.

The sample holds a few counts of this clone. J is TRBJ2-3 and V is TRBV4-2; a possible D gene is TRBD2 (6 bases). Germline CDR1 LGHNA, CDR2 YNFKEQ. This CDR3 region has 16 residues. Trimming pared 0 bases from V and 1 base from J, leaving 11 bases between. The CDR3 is CASSQDGGGGTDTQYF. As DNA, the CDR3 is TGTGCCAGCAGCCAAGATGGCGGCGGGGGCACAGATACGCAGTATTTT.

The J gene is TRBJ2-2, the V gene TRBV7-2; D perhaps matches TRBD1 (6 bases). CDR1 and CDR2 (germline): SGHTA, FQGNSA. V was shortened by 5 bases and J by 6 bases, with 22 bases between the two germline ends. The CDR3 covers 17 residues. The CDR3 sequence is CASSRGSGGVRAGELFF. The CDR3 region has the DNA TGTGCCAGCAGCCGCGGAAGTGGGGGCGTCAGAGCCGGGGAGCTGTTTTTT.

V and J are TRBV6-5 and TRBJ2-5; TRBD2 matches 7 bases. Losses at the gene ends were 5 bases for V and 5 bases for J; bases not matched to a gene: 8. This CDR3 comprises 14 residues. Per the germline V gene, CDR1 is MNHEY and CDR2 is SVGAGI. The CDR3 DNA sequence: TGTGCCAGCAGTAAACAACGGCGGGAGGAGACCCAGTACTTC. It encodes CASSKQRREETQYF.

The CDR3 DNA reads TGCGCCAGCAGCTCTCTGGACAGCACAGATACGCAGTATTTT. Translating gives CASSSLDSTDTQYF. The chain joins TRBV5-1 to TRBJ2-3; no clear D. The CDR3 has 14 residues. CDR1 is SGHRS and CDR2 is YFSETQ in the germline V gene. V was trimmed by 3 bases and J by 0 bases, leaving 8 bases between them.

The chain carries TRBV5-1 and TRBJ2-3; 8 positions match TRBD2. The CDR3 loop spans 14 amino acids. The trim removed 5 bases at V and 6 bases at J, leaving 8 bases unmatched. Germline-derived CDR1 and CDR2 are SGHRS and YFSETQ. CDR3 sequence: CASRSGSLGDTQYF. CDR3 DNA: TGCGCCAGCAGAAGCGGGAGTCTGGGCGATACGCAGTATTTT.

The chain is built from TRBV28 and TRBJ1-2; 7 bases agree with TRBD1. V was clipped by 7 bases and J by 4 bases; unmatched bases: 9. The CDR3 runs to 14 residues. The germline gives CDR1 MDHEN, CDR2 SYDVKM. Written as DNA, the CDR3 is TGTGCCAGCACCGAATCAGACAGGGCCTATGGCTACACCTTC. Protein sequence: CASTESDRAYGYTF.

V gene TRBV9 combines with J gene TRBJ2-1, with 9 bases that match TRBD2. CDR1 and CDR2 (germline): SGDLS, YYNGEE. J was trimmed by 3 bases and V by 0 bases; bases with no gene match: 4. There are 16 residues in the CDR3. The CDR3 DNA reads TGTGCCAGCAGCGTAGGCCCAGCGGGAGGCTACAATGAGCAGTTCTTC. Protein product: CASSVGPAGGYNEQFF. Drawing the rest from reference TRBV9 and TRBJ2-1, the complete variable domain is DSGVTQTPKHLITATGQRVTLRCSPRSGDLSVYWYQQSLDQGLQFLIQYYNGEERAKGNILERFSAQQFPDLHSELNLSSLELGDSALYFCASSVGPAGGYNEQFFGPGTRLTVL.

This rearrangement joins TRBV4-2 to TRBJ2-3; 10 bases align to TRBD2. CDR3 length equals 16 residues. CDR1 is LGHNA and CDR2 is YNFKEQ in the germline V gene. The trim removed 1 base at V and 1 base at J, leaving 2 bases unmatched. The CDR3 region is CASSQALAGGTDTQYF. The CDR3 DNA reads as TGTGCCAGCAGCCAAGCTCTAGCGGGAGGCACAGATACGCAGTATTTT.

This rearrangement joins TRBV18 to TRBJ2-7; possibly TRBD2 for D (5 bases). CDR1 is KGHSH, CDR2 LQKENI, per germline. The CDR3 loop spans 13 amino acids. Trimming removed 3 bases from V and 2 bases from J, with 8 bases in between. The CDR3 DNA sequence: TGTGCCAGCTCACCGAGCGGAGCCTACGAGCAGTACTTC. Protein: CASSPSGAYEQYF. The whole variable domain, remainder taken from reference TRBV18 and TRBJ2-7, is NAGVMQNPRHLVRRRGQEARLRCSPMKGHSHVYWYRQLPEEGLKFMVYLQKENIIDESGMPKERFSAEFPKEGPSILRIQQVVRGDSAAYFCASSPSGAYEQYFGPGTRLTVT.

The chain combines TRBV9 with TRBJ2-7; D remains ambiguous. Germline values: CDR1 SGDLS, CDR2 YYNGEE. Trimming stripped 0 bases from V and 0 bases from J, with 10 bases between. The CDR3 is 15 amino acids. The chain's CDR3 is CASSVGAGHSYEQYF. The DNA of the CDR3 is TGTGCCAGCAGCGTAGGGGCAGGCCACTCCTACGAGCAGTACTTC.

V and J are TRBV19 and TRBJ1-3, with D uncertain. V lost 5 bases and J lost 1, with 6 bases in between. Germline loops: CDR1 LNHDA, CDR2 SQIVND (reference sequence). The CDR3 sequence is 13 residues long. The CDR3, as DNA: TGTGCCAGTAGTCGAGGATCTGGAAACACCATATATTTT. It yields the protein CASSRGSGNTIYF.

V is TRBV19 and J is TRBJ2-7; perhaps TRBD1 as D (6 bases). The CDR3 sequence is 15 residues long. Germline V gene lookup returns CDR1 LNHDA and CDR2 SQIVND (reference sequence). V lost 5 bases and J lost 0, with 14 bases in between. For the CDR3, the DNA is TGTGCCAGTAGTGGATCACTACAGGGCTCCTACGAGCAGTACTTC. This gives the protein CASSGSLQGSYEQYF.

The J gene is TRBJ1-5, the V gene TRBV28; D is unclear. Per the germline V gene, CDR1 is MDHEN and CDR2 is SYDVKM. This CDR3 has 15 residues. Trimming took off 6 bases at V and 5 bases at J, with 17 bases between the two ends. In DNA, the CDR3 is TGTGCCAGCAGACCAGCCATTGGCGGCCATCAGCCCCAGCATTTT. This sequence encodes CASRPAIGGHQPQHF.

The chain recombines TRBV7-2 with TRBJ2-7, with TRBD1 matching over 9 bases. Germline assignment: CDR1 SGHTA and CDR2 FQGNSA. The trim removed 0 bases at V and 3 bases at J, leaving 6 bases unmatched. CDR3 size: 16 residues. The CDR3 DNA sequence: TGTGCCAGCAGCTTAGCGATACAGGGGGCCGACTACGAGCAGTACTTC. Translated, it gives CASSLAIQGADYEQYF.

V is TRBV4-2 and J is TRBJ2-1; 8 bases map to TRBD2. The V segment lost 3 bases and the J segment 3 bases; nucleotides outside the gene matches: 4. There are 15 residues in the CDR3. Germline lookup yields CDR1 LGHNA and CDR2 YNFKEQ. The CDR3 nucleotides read TGTGCCAGCAGCCAGAGTAGCGGGAACTACAATGAGCAGTTCTTC. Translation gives CASSQSSGNYNEQFF.

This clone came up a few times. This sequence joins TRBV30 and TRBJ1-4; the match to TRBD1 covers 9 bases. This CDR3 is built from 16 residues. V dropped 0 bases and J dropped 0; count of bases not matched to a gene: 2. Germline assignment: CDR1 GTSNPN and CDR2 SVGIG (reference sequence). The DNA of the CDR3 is TGTGCCTGGAGTGTACAGGGGGCAGCAACTAATGAAAAACTGTTTTTT. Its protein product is CAWSVQGAATNEKLFF. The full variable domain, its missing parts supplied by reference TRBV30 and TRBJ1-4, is SQTIHQWPATLVQPVGSPLSLECTVEGTSNPNLYWYRQAAGRGLQLLFYSVGIGQISSEVPQNLSASRPQDRQFILSSKKLLLSDSGFYLCAWSVQGAATNEKLFFGSGTQLSVL.

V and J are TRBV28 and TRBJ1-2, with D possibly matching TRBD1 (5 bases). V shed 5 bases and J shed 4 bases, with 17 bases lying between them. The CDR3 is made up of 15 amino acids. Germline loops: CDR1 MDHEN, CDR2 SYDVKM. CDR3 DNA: TGTGCCAGCAGTGCCACGGGGGTTGAGTTCTATGGCTACACCTTC. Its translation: CASSATGVEFYGYTF.

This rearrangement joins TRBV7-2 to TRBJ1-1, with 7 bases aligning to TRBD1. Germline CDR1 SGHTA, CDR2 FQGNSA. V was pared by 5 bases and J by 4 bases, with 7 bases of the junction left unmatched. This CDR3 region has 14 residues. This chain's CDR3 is CASSIDRESTEAFF. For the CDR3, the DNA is TGTGCCAGCAGCATAGACAGGGAAAGCACTGAAGCTTTCTTT.

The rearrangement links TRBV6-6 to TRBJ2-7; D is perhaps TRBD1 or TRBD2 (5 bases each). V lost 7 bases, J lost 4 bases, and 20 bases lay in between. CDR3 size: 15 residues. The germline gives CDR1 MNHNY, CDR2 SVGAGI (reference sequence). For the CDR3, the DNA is TGTGCCAGCACCGCGAGGGACCTCTACGGGTACGAGCAGTACTTC. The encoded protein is CASTARDLYGYEQYF.

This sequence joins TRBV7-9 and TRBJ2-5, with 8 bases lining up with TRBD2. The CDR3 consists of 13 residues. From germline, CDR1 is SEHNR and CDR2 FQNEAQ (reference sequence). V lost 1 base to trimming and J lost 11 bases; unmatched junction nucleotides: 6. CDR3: CASSLEASGPQYF. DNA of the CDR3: TGTGCCAGCAGCTTAGAGGCTAGCGGGCCGCAGTACTTC.

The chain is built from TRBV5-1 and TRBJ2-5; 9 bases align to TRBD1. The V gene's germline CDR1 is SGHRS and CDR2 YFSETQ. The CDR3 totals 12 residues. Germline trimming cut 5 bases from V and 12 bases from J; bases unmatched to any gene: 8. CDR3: CASSPNRDREYF. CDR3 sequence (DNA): TGCGCCAGCAGTCCCAATCGGGACAGGGAGTACTTC.

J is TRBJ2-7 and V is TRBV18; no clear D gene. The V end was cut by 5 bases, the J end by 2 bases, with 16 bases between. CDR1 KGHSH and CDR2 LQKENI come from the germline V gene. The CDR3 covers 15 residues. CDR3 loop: CASSSQDRTPYEQYF. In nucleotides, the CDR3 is TGTGCCAGCTCATCTCAGGACCGCACCCCCTACGAGCAGTACTTC.

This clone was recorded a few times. CDR3 DNA sequence: TGTGCCAGCAGCCAAGATCCTGACACCCTCTATGGCTACACCTTC. This gives the protein CASSQDPDTLYGYTF. The rearrangement links TRBV4-2 to TRBJ1-2; no definite D call. Trimming cost V 0 bases and J 4 bases, with 12 bases left between them. This CDR3 region has 15 residues. Germline V gene data show CDR1 as LGHNA and CDR2 as YNFKEQ.

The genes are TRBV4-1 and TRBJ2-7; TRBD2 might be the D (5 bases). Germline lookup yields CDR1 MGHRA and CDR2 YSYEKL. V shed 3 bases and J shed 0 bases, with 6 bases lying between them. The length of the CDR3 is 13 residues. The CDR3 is CASSQTTSYEQYF. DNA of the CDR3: TGCGCCAGCAGCCAGACTACCTCCTACGAGCAGTACTTC.

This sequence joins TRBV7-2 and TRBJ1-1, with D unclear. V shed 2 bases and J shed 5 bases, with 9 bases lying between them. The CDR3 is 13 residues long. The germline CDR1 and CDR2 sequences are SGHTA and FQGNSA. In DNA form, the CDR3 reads TGTGCCAGCAGCTTACTGGGATGGACTGAAGCTTTCTTT. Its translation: CASSLLGWTEAFF. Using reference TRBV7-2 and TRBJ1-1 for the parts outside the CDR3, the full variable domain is GAGVSQSPSNKVTEKGKDVELRCDPISGHTALYWYRQSLGQGLEFLIYFQGNSAPDKSGLPSDRFSAERTGGSVSTLTIQRTQQEDSAVYLCASSLLGWTEAFFGQGTRLTVV.

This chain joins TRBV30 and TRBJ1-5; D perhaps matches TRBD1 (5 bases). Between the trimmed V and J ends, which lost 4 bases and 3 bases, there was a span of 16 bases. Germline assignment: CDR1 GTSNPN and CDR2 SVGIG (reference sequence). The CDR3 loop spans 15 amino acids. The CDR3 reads CAWKVAGPSNQPQHF. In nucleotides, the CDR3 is TGTGCCTGGAAGGTCGCAGGGCCTTCCAATCAGCCCCAGCATTTT.

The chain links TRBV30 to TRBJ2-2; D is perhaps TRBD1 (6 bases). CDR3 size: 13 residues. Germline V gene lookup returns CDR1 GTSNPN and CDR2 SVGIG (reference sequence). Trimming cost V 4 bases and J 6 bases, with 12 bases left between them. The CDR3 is CAWTINRAGELFF. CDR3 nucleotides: TGTGCCTGGACCATAAACAGGGCCGGGGAGCTGTTTTTT.

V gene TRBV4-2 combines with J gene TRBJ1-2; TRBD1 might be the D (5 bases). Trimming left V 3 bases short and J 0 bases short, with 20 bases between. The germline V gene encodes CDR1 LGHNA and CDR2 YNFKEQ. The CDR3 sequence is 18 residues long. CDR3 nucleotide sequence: TGTGCCAGCAGCCACACGGCCGGGGGTGTGGAATCTAACTATGGCTACACCTTC. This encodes CASSHTAGGVESNYGYTF.

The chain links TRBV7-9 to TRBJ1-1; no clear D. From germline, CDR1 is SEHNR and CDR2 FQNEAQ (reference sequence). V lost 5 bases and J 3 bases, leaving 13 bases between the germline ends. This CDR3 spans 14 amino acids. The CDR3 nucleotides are TGTGCCAGCAGCGTTGGCGGGTTGGACACTGAAGCTTTCTTT. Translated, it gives CASSVGGLDTEAFF.

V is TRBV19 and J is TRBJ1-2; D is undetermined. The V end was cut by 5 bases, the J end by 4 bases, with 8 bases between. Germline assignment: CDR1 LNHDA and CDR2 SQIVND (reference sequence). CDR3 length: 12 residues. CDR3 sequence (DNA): TGTGCCAGTAGTCGACTGACCTATGGCTACACCTTC. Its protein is CASSRLTYGYTF.

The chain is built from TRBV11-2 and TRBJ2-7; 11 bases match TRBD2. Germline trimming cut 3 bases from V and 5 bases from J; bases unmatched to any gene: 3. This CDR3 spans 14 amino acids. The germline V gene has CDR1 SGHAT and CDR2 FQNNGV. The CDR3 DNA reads TGTGCCAGCAGCTTTAGCGGGAGGGCCGACGAGCAGTACTTC. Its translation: CASSFSGRADEQYF.